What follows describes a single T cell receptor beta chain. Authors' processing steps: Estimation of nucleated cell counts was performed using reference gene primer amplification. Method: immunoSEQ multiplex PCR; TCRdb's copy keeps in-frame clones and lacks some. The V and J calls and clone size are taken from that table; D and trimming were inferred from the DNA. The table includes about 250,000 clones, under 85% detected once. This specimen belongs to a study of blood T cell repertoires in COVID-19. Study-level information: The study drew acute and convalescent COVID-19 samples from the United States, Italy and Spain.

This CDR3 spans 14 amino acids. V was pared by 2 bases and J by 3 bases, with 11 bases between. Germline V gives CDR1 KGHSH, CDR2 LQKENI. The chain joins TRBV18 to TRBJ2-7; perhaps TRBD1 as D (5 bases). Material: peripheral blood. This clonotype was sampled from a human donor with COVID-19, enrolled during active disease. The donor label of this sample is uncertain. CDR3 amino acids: CASSPTGRGYEQYF. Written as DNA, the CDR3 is TGTGCCAGCTCACCAACGGGTAGGGGCTACGAGCAGTACTTC.